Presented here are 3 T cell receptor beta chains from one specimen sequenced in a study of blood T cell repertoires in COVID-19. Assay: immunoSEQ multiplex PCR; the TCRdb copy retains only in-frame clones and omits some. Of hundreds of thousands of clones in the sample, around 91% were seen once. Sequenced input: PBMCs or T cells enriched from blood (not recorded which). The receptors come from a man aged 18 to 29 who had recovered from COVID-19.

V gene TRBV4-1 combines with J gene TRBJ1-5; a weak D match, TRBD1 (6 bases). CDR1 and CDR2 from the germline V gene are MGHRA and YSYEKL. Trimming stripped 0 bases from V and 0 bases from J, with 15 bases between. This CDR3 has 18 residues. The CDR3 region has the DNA TGCGCCAGCAGCCAAGATAGGGGGGGCACCTATAGCAATCAGCCCCAGCATTTT. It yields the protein CASSQDRGGTYSNQPQHF.

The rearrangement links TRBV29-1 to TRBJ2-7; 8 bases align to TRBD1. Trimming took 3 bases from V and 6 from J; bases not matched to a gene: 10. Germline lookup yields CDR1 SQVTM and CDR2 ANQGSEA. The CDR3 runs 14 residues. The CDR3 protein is CSVDYPGGNGEQYF. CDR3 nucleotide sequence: TGCAGCGTTGATTACCCAGGGGGCAACGGCGAGCAGTACTTC.

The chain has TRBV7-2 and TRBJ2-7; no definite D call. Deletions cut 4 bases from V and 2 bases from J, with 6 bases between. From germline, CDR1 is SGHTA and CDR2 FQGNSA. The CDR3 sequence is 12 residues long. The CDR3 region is CASSSDTYEQYF. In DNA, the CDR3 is TGTGCCAGCAGCTCTGACACCTACGAGCAGTACTTC.